The entry below describes one T cell receptor beta chain. As yet, its antigen is unknown. This entry belongs to a study of shared clonotypes between healthy human individuals. Study in general: The study used three CD4 naive, three CD4 memory, two CD8 naive and one CD8 memory plate per donor. Study-level points and caveats: It was the few donors that limited the genetic and exposure-history diversity represented. Larger estimated richness was generally recorded for naive subsets relative to memory subsets.

The CDR3 has 15 residues. Germline CDR1 and CDR2: LGHNA and YSLEER. Between the trimmed V and J ends, which lost 5 bases and 8 bases, there was a span of 19 bases. Some clones are missing from TCRdb's copy, which holds only in-frame ones; the method was immunoSEQ multiplex PCR. The data show around 1,100,000 clones, 70% to 80% seen once. The V gene is TRBV4-3, the J gene TRBJ2-4; the D gene is possibly TRBD2 (6 bases). The receptor was isolated from a man aged 18 to 29 in good health. Some clones in this sample may be carry-over from other donors' samples. The material sequenced was memory CD4+ T cells from PBMCs. This sample's subset: CD45RA-negative fraction. CDR3 in amino acids: CASSTTRAGSDIQYF. CDR3 DNA: TGCGCCAGCAGCACGACCAGGGCGGGGAGCGACATTCAGTACTTC.